These T cell receptor beta chains were read from a single sample in a study of CD8+CD57+ T cells in acquired aplastic anemia. TCRdb reprocessed the reads via MiXCR and lists one record per CDR3 protein. This sample has just over 450,000 distinct CDR3 sequences, with roughly 34% found just once. The specimen was sorted CD4+, CD8+, or CD8+CD57+ T cells (not recorded which) from PBMCs. All receptors derive from a human donor with aplastic anemia. CDR3s include the opening cysteine and the closing phenylalanine or tryptophan. The order of the fields is J gene, V gene, CDR3 protein.

J gene: TRBJ1-2
V gene: TRBV12-3/TRBV12-4
CDR3 protein: CASNPIRAAADGYTF

J gene: TRBJ1-4
V gene: TRBV20-1
CDR3 protein: CSAGGLDEKLFF

J gene: TRBJ1-2
V gene: TRBV19
CDR3 protein: CASSGLDREDFGYTF

J gene: TRBJ1-6
V gene: TRBV7-2
CDR3 protein: CASVRDLNSPLHF

J gene: TRBJ2-2
V gene: TRBV4-1
CDR3 protein: CASSLRGGELFF

J gene: TRBJ1-1
V gene: TRBV12-3/TRBV12-4
CDR3 protein: CASSSIEGTGQNTEAFF

J gene: TRBJ2-7
V gene: TRBV10-3
CDR3 protein: CASRRRGSEQYF

J gene: TRBJ1-1
V gene: TRBV12-3/TRBV12-4
CDR3 protein: CASSLAHQYNTETFF

J gene: TRBJ1-5
V gene: TRBV25-1
CDR3 protein: CASSDAGQGLRTQHF

J gene: TRBJ2-5
V gene: TRBV7-6
CDR3 protein: CASSTGLAGAETQYF

J gene: TRBJ1-5
V gene: TRBV2
CDR3 protein: CASSSLGTGAQPQHF

J gene: TRBJ1-6
V gene: TRBV7-6
CDR3 protein: CASSSGFAGSPLHF

J gene: TRBJ2-3
V gene: TRBV20-1
CDR3 protein: CSAPSILGTDTQYF

J gene: TRBJ2-3
V gene: TRBV25-1
CDR3 protein: CASSVHASIAGGLDTQYF

J gene: TRBJ1-3
V gene: TRBV6-5
CDR3 protein: CASSYFSTPSGNTIYF

J gene: TRBJ1-2
V gene: TRBV7-9
CDR3 protein: CASSPRAGVYGYTF

J gene: TRBJ2-3
V gene: TRBV24-1
CDR3 protein: CATSDPSRDNTDTQYF

J gene: TRBJ2-3
V gene: TRBV11-1
CDR3 protein: CASFWGTEGTDTQYF

J gene: TRBJ1-5
V gene: TRBV7-8
CDR3 protein: CASSLETVNSNQPQHF

J gene: TRBJ1-2
V gene: TRBV5-8
CDR3 protein: CASSTNAQGAYGYTF

J gene: TRBJ2-5
V gene: TRBV12-3/TRBV12-4
CDR3 protein: CASSFSSGGGTQYF

J gene: TRBJ1-3
V gene: TRBV25-1
CDR3 protein: CASSAGLAGNTIYF

J gene: TRBJ1-1
V gene: TRBV7-8
CDR3 protein: CASSEGVWNTEAFF

J gene: TRBJ1-5
V gene: TRBV24-1
CDR3 protein: CATGSNQPQHF

J gene: TRBJ1-1
V gene: TRBV15
CDR3 protein: CATSGGSGAEAFF

J gene: TRBJ1-6
V gene: TRBV7-8
CDR3 protein: CASSLRDKDNSPLHF

J gene: TRBJ1-5
V gene: TRBV7-8
CDR3 protein: CASSRDRVQPQHF

J gene: TRBJ2-2
V gene: TRBV4-1
CDR3 protein: CASSQPDFTGELFF

J gene: TRBJ1-5
V gene: TRBV24-1
CDR3 protein: CATSDLSDRISNQPQHF

J gene: TRBJ1-6
V gene: TRBV6-1
CDR3 protein: CASSILGSPLHF

J gene: TRBJ2-7
V gene: TRBV7-2
CDR3 protein: CASSLGQGTRYEQYF

J gene: TRBJ2-5
V gene: TRBV19
CDR3 protein: CASIWTGGYQETQYF

J gene: TRBJ1-2
V gene: TRBV12-3/TRBV12-4
CDR3 protein: CASSPRGYGYTF

J gene: TRBJ1-5
V gene: TRBV11-1
CDR3 protein: CASSLRTGPYSNQPQHF

J gene: TRBJ2-2
V gene: TRBV7-3
CDR3 protein: CASSFSWETGELFF

J gene: TRBJ1-5
V gene: TRBV20-1
CDR3 protein: CNASNGQPQHF

J gene: TRBJ2-5
V gene: TRBV11-3
CDR3 protein: CASSWRDSQETQYF

J gene: TRBJ1-6
V gene: TRBV25-1
CDR3 protein: CASSEYNRVSPLHF

J gene: TRBJ2-2
V gene: TRBV5-1
CDR3 protein: CASTLGTGSRELFF

J gene: TRBJ1-1
V gene: TRBV2
CDR3 protein: CASRLLVVEAFF

J gene: TRBJ1-1
V gene: TRBV19
CDR3 protein: CASSMPQKMNTEAFF

J gene: TRBJ1-5
V gene: TRBV19
CDR3 protein: CASSPIGTGAPQHF

J gene: TRBJ2-2
V gene: TRBV25-1
CDR3 protein: CASSVYRGIGELFF

J gene: TRBJ2-2
V gene: TRBV2
CDR3 protein: CASSEEGGNTGELFF

J gene: TRBJ2-3
V gene: TRBV5-1
CDR3 protein: CASSLKPGQGADTQYF

J gene: TRBJ1-2
V gene: TRBV19
CDR3 protein: CASSILWSGQAETNYGYTF

J gene: TRBJ2-7
V gene: TRBV11-2
CDR3 protein: CASSSRTISYEQYF

J gene: TRBJ2-7
V gene: TRBV19
CDR3 protein: CASTSRGAGAYEQYF